The 7 T cell receptor beta chains below all came from one sample that was sequenced in a study of early T cells in non-severe SARS-CoV-2 infection. Each CDR3 protein gets one entry after TCRdb re-called the 5' RACE reads with MiXCR. Here the sample spans tens of thousands of distinct CDR3 sequences, approximately 8% being singletons. Sequenced: whole blood. The source of these receptors is an adult who was a healthcare worker with PCR-confirmed SARS-CoV-2 infection or an uninfected control (not recorded which).

This clonotype was picked up many times. The V gene is TRBV29-1, the J gene TRBJ1-3; D is uncertain. Germline CDR1 SQVTM, CDR2 ANQGSEA. This CDR3 spans 12 amino acids. Trimming shortened V by 6 bases and J by 0 bases, and 6 bases separated the two germline ends. The CDR3 DNA follows: TGCAGCGTCGTGAGCTCTGGAAACACCATATATTTT. As protein: CSVVSSGNTIYF.

This clonotype has a count of ten or more. The chain uses TRBV4-2 and TRBJ2-2, with 11 bases identical to TRBD2. The CDR3 is made up of 17 amino acids. With 1 base clipped from V and 1 base from J, the junction kept 2 bases outside the gene matches. Germline V CDR1 and CDR2: LGHNA, YNFKEQ. The CDR3 spells CASSQVTSGENTGELFF. The CDR3 DNA sequence: TGTGCCAGCAGCCAAGTGACTAGCGGGGAGAACACCGGGGAGCTGTTTTTT.

The rearrangement joins TRBV12-2 to TRBJ2-5; TRBD1 is taken as the D call from the table, unchecked against the DNA. TRBV12-2 is assigned pseudogene status. This CDR3 is 15 amino acids long. CDR3 amino acids: CASRSPPGRKETQYF. The CDR3 DNA reads as TGTGCAAGTCGCTCCCCCCCGGGTCGGAAAGAGACCCAGTACTTC.

This clonotype was picked up many times. This rearrangement joins TRBV6-6 to TRBJ2-7, with 8 bases identical to TRBD1. CDR1 and CDR2 (germline): MNHNY, SVGAGI (reference sequence). Trimming cost V 2 bases and J 2 bases; bases outside gene matches: 2. The CDR3 contains 14 residues. The CDR3 region is CASSYGTGAYEQYF. CDR3 sequence (DNA): TGTGCCAGCAGTTACGGGACAGGAGCCTACGAGCAGTACTTC.

This rearrangement joins TRBV12-3 or TRBV12-4 to TRBJ2-3, with 7 bases lining up with TRBD1. The junction had 8 bases not matched to a gene; V was cut back by 4 bases and J by 4 bases. CDR3 size: 15 residues. CDR3 region: CASSYTGVRPDTQYF. The CDR3 coding sequence is TGTGCCAGCAGTTACACAGGGGTTAGGCCAGATACGCAGTATTTT.

V usage is TRBV12-3 or TRBV12-4 and J usage is TRBJ2-2, with D unresolved. V was shortened by 7 bases and J by 5 bases, with 17 bases between the two germline ends. CDR3 length equals 15 residues. The CDR3 DNA sequence: TGTGCCAGCACCATGACCGCCGTCGGTACCGGGGAGCTGTTTTTT. It translates to CASTMTAVGTGELFF.

This chain uses TRBV12-3 or TRBV12-4 with TRBJ1-2, with TRBD1 as a possible D gene (6 bases). The CDR3 contains 14 residues. V lost 3 bases and J 7 bases, leaving 15 bases between the germline ends. This CDR3 is CASSFGLLGAGYTF. CDR3 in DNA: TGTGCCAGCAGTTTTGGGTTGTTGGGGGCTGGCTACACCTTC.